What follows describes a single T cell receptor (beta chain). This specimen belongs to a study of blood T cell repertoires in COVID-19. For the study at large: COVID-19 samples, acute and convalescent, were from the United States, Italy and Spain. In each case, the material was cDNA or gDNA derived from T cells, B-cell-depleted T cells, or PBMCs.

Per the authors' pipeline: Amplification of reference gene primers provided the estimated nucleated cell counts. TCRdb's table, derived via immunoSEQ multiplex PCR, lists solely in-frame clones and lacks some. That table is the source of V, J and clone size, and D and trimming were worked out from the DNA. The data contain under 250,000 clones, 86% of them singletons. This receptor was taken from a man aged 55-75 years with acute or convalescent COVID-19. The sample was peripheral blood.

Here the CDR3 reads CASSNLGQVSGNTIYF. In DNA form, the CDR3 reads TGCGCCAGCAGCAACCTCGGACAGGTCTCTGGAAACACCATATATTTT. This chain joins TRBV5-1 and TRBJ1-3, with TRBD1 identical over 7 bases. This CDR3 has 16 residues. In germline, CDR1 is SGHRS, CDR2 YFSETQ. J was trimmed by 0 bases and V by 4 bases; bases with no gene match: 7.